This TCR beta chain originates from a study of regulatory and conventional T cells in RAG deficiency. Blood CD4+ CD25-low CD127-high conventional T cells supplied the genomic DNA template. Regarding this clone: Its specificity is unknown.

TCRdb's table, derived via immunoSEQ multiplex PCR, lists solely in-frame clones and lacks some. The sample has some 2,500 clones; 70% to 85% are singletons. Study-wide findings and caveats: In Omenn syndrome, Treg and Tconv repertoires overlapped >85%. Omenn CD25-high CD127-low cells may be activated cells, not true Tregs.

What was sequenced was CD4+ effector T cells sorted from blood. The TCR originated in a human donor with RAG deficiency presenting as severe combined immunodeficiency.

The CDR3: CASSQIGRYYNEQFF. CDR3 coding DNA: TGCGCCAGCAGCCAAATTGGACGGTACTACAATGAGCAGTTCTTC. The chain recombines TRBV4-3 with TRBJ2-1; D remains ambiguous. CDR3 length: 15 amino acids. Germline V lookup: CDR1 LGHNA, CDR2 YSLEER. Trimming took off 2 bases at V and 3 bases at J, with 11 bases between the two ends.